There are a few counts of the clone carrying this T cell receptor beta chain. Its matching antigen is unknown. Amplified regions were TCR beta CDR3 sequences from RNA transcripts. Carried out on the TCR CDR3, a first-round RT-PCR used the HTBI primer set. TCRdb re-called the multiplex PCR reads with MiXCR, one entry per CDR3 protein. The sample records over 650,000 distinct CDR3 sequences, about 45% being singletons. The entry originates in a study of T cells in Graves' hyperthyroidism and ophthalmopathy. Diagnoses were established using clinical symptoms, serum thyroxine and TRAb, thyroid ultrasound and orbital computed tomography. Study-wide results and limits: Blood also showed most of the thyroid clonotypes that were expanded above 0.001. Ophthalmopathy could be told apart from stable hyperthyroidism with a 13 V-J model.

The V and J ends lost 0 bases and 1 base respectively, with 10 bases between them. The CDR3 is 16 residues long. Germline V gene lookup returns CDR1 SGHRS and CDR2 YFSETQ. The receptor's source is an adult man with Graves' disease, either hyperthyroidism or ophthalmopathy (not recorded which). This chain links TRBV5-1 with TRBJ1-4, with D possibly matching TRBD1 (5 bases). Sequenced sample: peripheral blood or thyroid tissue (not recorded which). CDR3 sequence: CASSLDGQGTNEKLFF. In nucleotides, the CDR3 is TGCGCCAGCAGCTTGGACGGGCAGGGAACTAATGAAAAACTGTTTTTT.